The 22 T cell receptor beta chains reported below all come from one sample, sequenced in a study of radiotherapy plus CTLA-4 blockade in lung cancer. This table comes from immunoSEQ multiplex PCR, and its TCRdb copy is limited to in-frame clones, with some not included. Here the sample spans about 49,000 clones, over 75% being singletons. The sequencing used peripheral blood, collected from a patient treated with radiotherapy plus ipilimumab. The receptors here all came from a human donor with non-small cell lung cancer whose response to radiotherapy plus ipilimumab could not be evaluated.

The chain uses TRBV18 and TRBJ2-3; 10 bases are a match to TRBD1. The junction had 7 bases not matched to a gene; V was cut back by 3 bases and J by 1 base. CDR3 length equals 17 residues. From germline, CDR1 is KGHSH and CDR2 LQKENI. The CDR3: CASSPTRTGGRTDTQYF. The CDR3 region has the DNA TGTGCCAGCTCACCCACGAGGACAGGGGGGCGCACAGATACGCAGTATTTT.

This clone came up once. The CDR3, as DNA: TGTGCCAGCAGCCAAAGGGGCTATGGCTACACCTTC. Residues: CASSQRGYGYTF. V usage is TRBV7-2 and J usage is TRBJ1-2, with D perhaps TRBD1 (5 bases). V was cut by 5 bases and J by 4 bases, with 8 bases left in between. This CDR3 has 12 amino acids. Per the germline V gene, CDR1 is SGHTA and CDR2 is FQGNSA. The complete variable domain, with remaining parts taken from reference TRBV7-2 and TRBJ1-2, reads GAGVSQSPSNKVTEKGKDVELRCDPISGHTALYWYRQSLGQGLEFLIYFQGNSAPDKSGLPSDRFSAERTGGSVSTLTIQRTQQEDSAVYLCASSQRGYGYTFGSGTRLTVV.

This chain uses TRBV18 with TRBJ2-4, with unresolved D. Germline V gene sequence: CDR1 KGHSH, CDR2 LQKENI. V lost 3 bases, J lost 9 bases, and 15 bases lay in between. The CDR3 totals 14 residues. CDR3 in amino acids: CASSPSDPPGIQYF. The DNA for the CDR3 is TGTGCCAGCTCACCTTCAGATCCTCCGGGCATTCAGTACTTC.

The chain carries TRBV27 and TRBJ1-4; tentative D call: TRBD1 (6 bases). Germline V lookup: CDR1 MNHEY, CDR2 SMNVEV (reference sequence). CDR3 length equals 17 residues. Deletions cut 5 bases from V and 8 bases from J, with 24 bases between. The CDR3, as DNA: TGTGCCAGCAGTCGTTGGGGGCCACAGGGAGTAAACGAAAAACTGTTTTTT. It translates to CASSRWGPQGVNEKLFF.

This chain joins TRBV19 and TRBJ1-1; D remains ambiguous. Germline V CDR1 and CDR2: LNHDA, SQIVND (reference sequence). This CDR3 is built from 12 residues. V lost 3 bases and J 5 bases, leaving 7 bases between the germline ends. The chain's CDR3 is CASSIAHTEAFF. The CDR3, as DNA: TGTGCCAGTAGTATCGCACATACTGAAGCTTTCTTT.

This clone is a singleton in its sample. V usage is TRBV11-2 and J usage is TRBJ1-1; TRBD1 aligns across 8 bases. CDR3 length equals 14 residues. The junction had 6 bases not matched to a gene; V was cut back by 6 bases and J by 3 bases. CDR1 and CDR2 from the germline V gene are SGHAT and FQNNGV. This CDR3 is CASRRTGPDTEAFF. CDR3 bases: TGTGCCAGCAGACGGACAGGGCCAGACACTGAAGCTTTCTTT.

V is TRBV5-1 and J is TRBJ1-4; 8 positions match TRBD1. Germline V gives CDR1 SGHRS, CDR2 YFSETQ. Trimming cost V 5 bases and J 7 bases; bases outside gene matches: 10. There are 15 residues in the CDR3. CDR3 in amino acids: CASRLTGEMIEKLFF. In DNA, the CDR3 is TGCGCCAGCAGACTGACAGGGGAAATGATTGAAAAACTGTTTTTT.

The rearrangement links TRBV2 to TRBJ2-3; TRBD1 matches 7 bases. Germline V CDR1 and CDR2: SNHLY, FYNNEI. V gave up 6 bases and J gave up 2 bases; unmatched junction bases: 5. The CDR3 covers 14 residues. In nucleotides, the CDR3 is TGTGCCAGCAGGTTGGGACAGATCACAGATACGCAGTATTTT. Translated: CASRLGQITDTQYF. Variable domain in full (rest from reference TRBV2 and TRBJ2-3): EPEVTQTPSHQVTQMGQEVILRCVPISNHLYFYWYRQILGQKVEFLVSFYNNEISEKSEIFDDQFSVERPDGSNFTLKIRSTKLEDSAMYFCASRLGQITDTQYFGPGTRLTVL.

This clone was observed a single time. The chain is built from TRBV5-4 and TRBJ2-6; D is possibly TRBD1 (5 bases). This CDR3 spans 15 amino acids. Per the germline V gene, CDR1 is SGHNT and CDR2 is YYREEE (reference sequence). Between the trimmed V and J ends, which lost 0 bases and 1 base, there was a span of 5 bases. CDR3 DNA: TGTGCCAGCAGCTTGGAGGGGTCTGGGGCCAACGTCCTGACTTTC. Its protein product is CASSLEGSGANVLTF.

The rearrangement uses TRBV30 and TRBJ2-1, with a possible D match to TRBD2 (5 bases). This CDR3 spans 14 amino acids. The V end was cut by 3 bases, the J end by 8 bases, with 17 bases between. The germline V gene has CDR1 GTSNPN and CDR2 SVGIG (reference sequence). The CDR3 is CAWRKAAGSDEQFF. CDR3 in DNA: TGTGCCTGGAGGAAAGCGGCCGGGTCGGATGAGCAGTTCTTC.

CDR3 in amino acids: CAISRLLAGEGSNEQFF. In nucleotides, the CDR3 is TGTGCCATCAGCCGCTTACTAGCGGGAGAGGGGAGCAATGAGCAGTTCTTC. The chain uses TRBV10-3 and TRBJ2-1; 11 nucleotides align to TRBD2. From germline, CDR1 is ENHRY and CDR2 SYGVKD. The CDR3 has 17 residues. J gave up 6 bases and V 6 bases, and 13 bases lay outside the gene matches.

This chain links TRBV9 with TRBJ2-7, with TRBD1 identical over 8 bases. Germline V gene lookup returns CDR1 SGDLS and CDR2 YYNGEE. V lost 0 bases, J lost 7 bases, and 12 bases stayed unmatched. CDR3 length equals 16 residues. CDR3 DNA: TGTGCCAGCAGCGTAGGACAGGGGCTCCAAGTAGGAGAGCAGTACTTC. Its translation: CASSVGQGLQVGEQYF.

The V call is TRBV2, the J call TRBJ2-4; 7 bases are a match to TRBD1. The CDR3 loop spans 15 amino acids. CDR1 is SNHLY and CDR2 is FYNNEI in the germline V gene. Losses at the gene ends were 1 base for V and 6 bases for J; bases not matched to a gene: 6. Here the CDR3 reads CASSEEGAGGNIQYF. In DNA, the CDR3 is TGTGCCAGCAGTGAAGAGGGGGCTGGGGGAAACATTCAGTACTTC.

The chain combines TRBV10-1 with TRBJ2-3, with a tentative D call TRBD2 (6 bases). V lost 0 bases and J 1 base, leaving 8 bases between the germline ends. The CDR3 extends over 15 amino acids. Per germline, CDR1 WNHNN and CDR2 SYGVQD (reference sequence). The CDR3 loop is CASSESLAGTDTQYF. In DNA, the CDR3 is TGCGCCAGCAGTGAGTCACTAGCCGGCACAGATACGCAGTATTTT.

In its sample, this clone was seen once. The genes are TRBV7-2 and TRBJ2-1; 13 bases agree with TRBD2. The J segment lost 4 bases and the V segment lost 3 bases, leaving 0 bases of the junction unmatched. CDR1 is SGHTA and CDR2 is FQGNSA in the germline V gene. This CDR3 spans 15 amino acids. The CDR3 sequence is CASSLTSGGYNEQFF. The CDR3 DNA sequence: TGTGCCAGCAGCTTGACTAGCGGGGGGTACAATGAGCAGTTCTTC.

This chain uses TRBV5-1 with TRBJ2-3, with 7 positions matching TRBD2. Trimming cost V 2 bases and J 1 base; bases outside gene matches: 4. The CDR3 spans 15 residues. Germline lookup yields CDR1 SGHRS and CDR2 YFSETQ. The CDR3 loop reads CASSLASGGTDTQYF. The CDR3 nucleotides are TGCGCCAGCAGCTTAGCCAGCGGGGGCACAGATACGCAGTATTTT.

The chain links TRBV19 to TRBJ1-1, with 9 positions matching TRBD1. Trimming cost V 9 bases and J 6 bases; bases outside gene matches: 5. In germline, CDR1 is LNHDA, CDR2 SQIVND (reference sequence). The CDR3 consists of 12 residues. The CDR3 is CASTGGYPEAFF. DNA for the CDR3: TGTGCCAGCACAGGGGGCTACCCTGAAGCTTTCTTT.

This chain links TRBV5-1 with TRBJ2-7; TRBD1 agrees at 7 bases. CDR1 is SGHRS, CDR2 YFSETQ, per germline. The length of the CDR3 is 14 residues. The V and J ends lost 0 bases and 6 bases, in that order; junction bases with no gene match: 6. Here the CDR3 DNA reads TGCGCCAGCAGCTTGGGGACAGGCAGGGGCGAGCAGTACTTC. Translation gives CASSLGTGRGEQYF.

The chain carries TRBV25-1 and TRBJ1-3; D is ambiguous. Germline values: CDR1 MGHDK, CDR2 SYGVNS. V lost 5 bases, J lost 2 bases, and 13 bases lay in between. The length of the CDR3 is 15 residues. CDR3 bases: TGTGCCAGCAGTCCCCTCGCGGAGGCTGGAAACACCATATATTTT. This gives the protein CASSPLAEAGNTIYF.

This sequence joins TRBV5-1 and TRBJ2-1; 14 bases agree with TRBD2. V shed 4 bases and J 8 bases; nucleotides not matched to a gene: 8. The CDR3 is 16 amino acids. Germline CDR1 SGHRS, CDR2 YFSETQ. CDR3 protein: CASSGSGTSGSYEQFF. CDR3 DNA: TGCGCCAGCAGCGGATCCGGGACTAGCGGGAGCTATGAGCAGTTCTTC.

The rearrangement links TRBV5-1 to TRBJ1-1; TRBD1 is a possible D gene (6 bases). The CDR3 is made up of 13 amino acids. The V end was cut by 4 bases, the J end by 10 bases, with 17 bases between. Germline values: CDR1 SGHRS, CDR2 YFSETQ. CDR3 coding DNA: TGCGCCAGCAGCACACGACAGGCGGGGGCAGCTTTCTTT. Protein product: CASSTRQAGAAFF.

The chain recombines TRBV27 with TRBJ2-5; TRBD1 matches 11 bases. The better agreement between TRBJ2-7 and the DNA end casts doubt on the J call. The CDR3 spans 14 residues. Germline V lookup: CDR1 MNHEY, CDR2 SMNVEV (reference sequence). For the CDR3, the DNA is TGTGCCAGCAGTTTATCGGACAGGGGGCGCGAGCAGTACTTC. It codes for CASSLSDRGREQYF.